These T cell receptor beta chains were read from a single sample in a study of blood T cell repertoires in COVID-19. Profiled with immunoSEQ multiplex PCR; TCRdb holds only in-frame clones, not every one. The sample has a few hundred thousand clones, 90% seen once; the top ten hold 0.6%. Source material: PBMCs or T cells enriched from blood (not recorded which). Receptor source: a man between 18 and 35 years old who had recovered from COVID-19. Both conserved end residues are part of each CDR3. Fields, in order: V gene, J gene, CDR3 protein.

>TRBV24-1|TRBJ2-2
CATAGTDGGELFF
>TRBV11-2|TRBJ1-1
CASSGGTGYYMNTEAFF
>TRBV27|TRBJ1-6
CASSLRAGFSNSPLHF
>TRBV2|TRBJ2-5
CASSEGGASETQYF
>TRBV29-1|TRBJ2-7
CSVESGVGLAAHEQYF
>TRBV12-3/TRBV12-4|TRBJ2-1
CASNPDPGVEQFF
>TRBV15|TRBJ2-5
CATRGSRTTQETQYF
>TRBV7-2|TRBJ1-5
CASSSVYNQPQHF
>TRBV2|TRBJ2-3
CASSEGLAGGTDTQYF
>TRBV5-1|TRBJ1-6
CASSLESGYGSPLHF
>TRBV19|TRBJ1-2
CASSPPGGYGYTF
>TRBV18|TRBJ2-7
CASSPQGLGYEQYF
>TRBV5-6|TRBJ1-2
CASSATANYGYTF
>TRBV20-1|TRBJ2-7
CSAPIPTWQYF
>TRBV2|TRBJ1-1
CASSQGLYTEAFF
>TRBV5-1|TRBJ2-3
CASSTGQGSTDTQYF
>TRBV5-1|TRBJ2-7
CASSSLETSAYEQYF
>TRBV5-6|TRBJ1-2
CASSPNAGPEPFF
>TRBV29-1|TRBJ1-2
CSVEKGASGGYTF
>TRBV19|TRBJ2-6
CASGVGGSGANVLTF
>TRBV30|TRBJ2-3
CAWTLGSSSSTDTQYF
>TRBV19|TRBJ2-1
CASSQGNYNEQFF
>TRBV15|TRBJ2-2
CATSPRQGVGTGELFF
>TRBV7-2|TRBJ1-2
CASSLGGQGFGYTF
>TRBV6-5|TRBJ1-5
CASNPTGIQPQHF
>TRBV15|TRBJ2-7
CATSREGAGSYYEQYF
>TRBV7-3|TRBJ2-1
CASSFDRDSKYNEQFF
>TRBV12-3/TRBV12-4|TRBJ1-1
CASSPLANTEAFF
>TRBV7-8|TRBJ1-1
CASSILGGTEAFF
>TRBV2|TRBJ1-6
CASSEQGYNSPLHF
>TRBV5-4|TRBJ2-5
CASSFGSGGSKETQYF